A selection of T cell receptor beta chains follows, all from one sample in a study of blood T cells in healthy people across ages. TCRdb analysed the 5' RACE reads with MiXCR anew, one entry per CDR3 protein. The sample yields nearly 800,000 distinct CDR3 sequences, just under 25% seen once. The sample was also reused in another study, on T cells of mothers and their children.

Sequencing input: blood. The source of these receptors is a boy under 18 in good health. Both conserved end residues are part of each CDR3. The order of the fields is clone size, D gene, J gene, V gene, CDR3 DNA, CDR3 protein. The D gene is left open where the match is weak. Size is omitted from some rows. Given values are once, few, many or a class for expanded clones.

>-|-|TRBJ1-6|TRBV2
TGTGCCAGCAGGGGACAAAGCTCCTATAATTCACCCCTCCACTTT
CASRGQSSYNSPLHF
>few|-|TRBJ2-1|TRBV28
TGTGCCAGTCAAAGTACGTACAATGAGCAGTTCTTC
CASQSTYNEQFF
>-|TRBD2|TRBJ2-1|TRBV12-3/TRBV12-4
TGTGCCAGCAGTCCCCGACTGGCGGGAGGGGGTAATGTGCAGTTCTTC
CASSPRLAGGGNVQFF
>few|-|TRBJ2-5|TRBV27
TGTGCCAGCAGTTACTCTAGGGGGGCCGGAGAGACCCAGTACTTC
CASSYSRGAGETQYF
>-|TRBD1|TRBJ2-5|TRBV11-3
TGTGCCAGCAGCCGACAGGGTAGAGGGGAAGAGACCCAGTACTTC
CASSRQGRGEETQYF
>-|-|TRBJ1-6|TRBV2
TGTGCCAGCACTCTCAGTGGGGATGATAATTCACCCCTCCACTTT
CASTLSGDDNSPLHF
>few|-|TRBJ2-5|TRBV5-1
TGCGCCAGCAGCTTGCGAGGGGCGGGTCGGGAGACCCAGTACTTC
CASSLRGAGRETQYF
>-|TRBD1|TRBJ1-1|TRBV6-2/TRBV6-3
TGTGCCAGCAGTTCTCCGGGACAGGGGAACGCTGAAGCTTTCTTT
CASSSPGQGNAEAFF
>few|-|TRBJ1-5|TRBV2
TGTGCCAGCAGGAGTGGGGATTATAGCAATCAGCCCCAGCATTTT
CASRSGDYSNQPQHF
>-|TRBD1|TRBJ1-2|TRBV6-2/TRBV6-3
TGTGCCAGCACCGGGACAGGGGAATTCCATGGCTACACCTTC
CASTGTGEFHGYTF
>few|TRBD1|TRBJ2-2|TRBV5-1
TGCGCCAGCAGCTCACAGGGGACCGACACTGGGGAGCTGTTTTTT
CASSSQGTDTGELFF
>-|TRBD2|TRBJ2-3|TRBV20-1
TGCAGTGCTCCTTCGCGGGAGGACTCGACAGATACGCAGTATTTT
CSAPSREDSTDTQYF
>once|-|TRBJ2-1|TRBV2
TGTGCCAGCAGTGAAGTAGAACTCGAAGCGTTCTTC
CASSEVELEAFF
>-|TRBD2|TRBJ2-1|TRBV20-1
TGCAGTGCTCAGGGACTAGCGGGAGGGCCCTCCTACAATGAGCAGTTCTTC
CSAQGLAGGPSYNEQFF
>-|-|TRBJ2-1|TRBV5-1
TGCGCCAGCAGCCCCCGAGGCAGGGATACCTACAATGAGCAGTTCTTC
CASSPRGRDTYNEQFF
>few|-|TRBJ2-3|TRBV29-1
TGCAGCGTTGAAGACGGCGGGGCCGAGAAAGTAGATACGCAGTATTTT
CSVEDGGAEKVDTQYF
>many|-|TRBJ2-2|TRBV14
TGTGCCAGCAGCCAAGATCCGGTAGGGAAGAACACCGGGGAGCTGTTTTTT
CASSQDPVGKNTGELFF
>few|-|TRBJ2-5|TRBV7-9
TGTGCCAGCAGCTGGAGACAGTCTCCAGAGACCCAGTACTTC
CASSWRQSPETQYF
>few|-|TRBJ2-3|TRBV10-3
TGTGCCATCAGCCAGGACAGCACAGATACGCAGTATTTT
CAISQDSTDTQYF
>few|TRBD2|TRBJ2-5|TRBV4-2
TGTGCCAGCAGCCAAGGGACTAGCGGGGTACAAGAGACCCAGTACTTC
CASSQGTSGVQETQYF
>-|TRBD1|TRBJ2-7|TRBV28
TGTGCCAGCAGCTCGGGACAGGGATACTCCTACGAGCAGTACTTC
CASSSGQGYSYEQYF
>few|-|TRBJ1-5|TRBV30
TGTGCCTGGAGTGTACTAGAGAGCAATCAGCCCCAGCATTTT
CAWSVLESNQPQHF
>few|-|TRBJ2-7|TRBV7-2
TGTGCCAGCAGCTCGGACTGGGACTACGAGCAGTACTTC
CASSSDWDYEQYF
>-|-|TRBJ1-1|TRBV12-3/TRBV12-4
TGTGCCAGCTTGGGAGCCTCTAACACTGAAGCTTTCTTT
CASLGASNTEAFF
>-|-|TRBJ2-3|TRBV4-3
TGCGCCAGCAGCCAAGTAGGTAGCCTAGCCTATGGCACAGATACGCAGTATTTT
CASSQVGSLAYGTDTQYF
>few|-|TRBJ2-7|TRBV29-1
TGCAGCGTTGAATCGCCCCTAGGACGCTCCGAGCAGTACTTC
CSVESPLGRSEQYF
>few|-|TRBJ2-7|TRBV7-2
TGTGCCAGCAGCTCCCCTGACCAATACGAGCAGTACTTC
CASSSPDQYEQYF
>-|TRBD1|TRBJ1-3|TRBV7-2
TGTGCCAGCATCGAAGACAGGGGTCGTGGAAACACCATATATTTT
CASIEDRGRGNTIYF
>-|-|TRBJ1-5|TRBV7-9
TGTGCCAGCAGCCCGATCGACGGCAATCAGCCCCAGCATTTT
CASSPIDGNQPQHF
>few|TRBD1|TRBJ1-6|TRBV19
TGTGCCAGTACCCTATTCAGGGGGGATTCACCCCTCCACTTT
CASTLFRGDSPLHF
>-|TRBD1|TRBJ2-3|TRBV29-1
TGCAGCGTCCTGTCCCGGGACAGGTCAGGGGGCACAGATACGCAGTATTTT
CSVLSRDRSGGTDTQYF
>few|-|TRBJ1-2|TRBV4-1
TGCACCAGCAGCCAATGGGCAGGAGATAACTATGGCTACACCTTC
CTSSQWAGDNYGYTF
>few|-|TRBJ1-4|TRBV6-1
TGTGCCAGCAGTGAACTCGGCGTAGGGAGGACTAATGAAAAACTGTTTTTT
CASSELGVGRTNEKLFF
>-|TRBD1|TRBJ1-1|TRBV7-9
TGTGCCAGCAGCTTCCGGGACAGGGGGAACACTGAAGCTTTCTTT
CASSFRDRGNTEAFF
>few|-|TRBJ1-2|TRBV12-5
TGTGCTAGTGGTTTGGGCAACAACTATGGCTACACCTTC
CASGLGNNYGYTF
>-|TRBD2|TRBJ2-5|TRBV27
TGTGCCAGCAGTTTACTCATGGGGGGGTACAGGCTAGAGACCCAGTACTTC
CASSLLMGGYRLETQYF
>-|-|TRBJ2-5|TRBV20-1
TGCAGTGCGGGCGGGGGCGGGAACCAAGAGACCCAGTACTTC
CSAGGGGNQETQYF
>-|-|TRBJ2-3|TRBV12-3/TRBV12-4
TGTGCCAGCAGCCCTCAATCTGGTATGACAGATACGCAGTATTTT
CASSPQSGMTDTQYF
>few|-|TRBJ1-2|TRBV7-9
TGTGCCAGCAGCCCAGTGGGATATGGCTACACCTTC
CASSPVGYGYTF
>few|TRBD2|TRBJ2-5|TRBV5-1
TGCGCCAGCACCGGGACTATCGGACCCCAAGAGACCCAGTACTTC
CASTGTIGPQETQYF
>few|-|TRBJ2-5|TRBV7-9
TGTGCCAGCAGCCTAGGGGCGCAGGTGCAAGAGACCCAGTACTTC
CASSLGAQVQETQYF
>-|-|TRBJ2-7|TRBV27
TGTGCCAGCAGTTATCCGGGAGTTTCCTACGAGCAGTACTTC
CASSYPGVSYEQYF
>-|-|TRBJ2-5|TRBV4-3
TGCGCCAGCAGCCAAGTCGTTGGCGGGTTGGGGCCGGCGGGGACCCAGTACTTC
CASSQVVGGLGPAGTQYF
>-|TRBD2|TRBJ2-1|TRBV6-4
TGTGCCAGCAGTCCAGCGGGAGTCCACTCCTACAATGAGCAGTTCTTC
CASSPAGVHSYNEQFF
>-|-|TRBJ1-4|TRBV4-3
TGCGCCAGCAGCCAACCGGACAGCCCTAATGAAAAACTGTTTTTT
CASSQPDSPNEKLFF
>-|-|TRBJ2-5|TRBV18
TGTGCCAGCTCACCCCCGGGGGCAGTGCAAGAGACCCAGTACTTC
CASSPPGAVQETQYF
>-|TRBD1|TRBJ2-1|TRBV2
TGTGCCAGCAGTGATGGACAGGGAAGAACAATGAATGAGCAGTTCTTC
CASSDGQGRTMNEQFF
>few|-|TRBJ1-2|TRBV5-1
TGCGCCAGCAGCTTGGAACAGGCCTATGGCTACACCTTC
CASSLEQAYGYTF
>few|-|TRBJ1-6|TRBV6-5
TGTGCCAGCAGTTACTCGTCGCCGCAAAAGGATTCACCCCTCCACTTT
CASSYSSPQKDSPLHF
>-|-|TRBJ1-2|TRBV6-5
TGTGCCAGCAGAAGAGACAGGTCTCGCTATGGCTACACCTTC
CASRRDRSRYGYTF
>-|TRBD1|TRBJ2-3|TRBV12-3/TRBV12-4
TGTGCCAGCAGTTACAAGGGGGCTAGTACAGATACGCAGTATTTT
CASSYKGASTDTQYF
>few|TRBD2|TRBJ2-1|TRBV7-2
TGTGCCAGCAGCCCTAGCGGGAGGCCGAACAATGAGCAGTTCTTC
CASSPSGRPNNEQFF